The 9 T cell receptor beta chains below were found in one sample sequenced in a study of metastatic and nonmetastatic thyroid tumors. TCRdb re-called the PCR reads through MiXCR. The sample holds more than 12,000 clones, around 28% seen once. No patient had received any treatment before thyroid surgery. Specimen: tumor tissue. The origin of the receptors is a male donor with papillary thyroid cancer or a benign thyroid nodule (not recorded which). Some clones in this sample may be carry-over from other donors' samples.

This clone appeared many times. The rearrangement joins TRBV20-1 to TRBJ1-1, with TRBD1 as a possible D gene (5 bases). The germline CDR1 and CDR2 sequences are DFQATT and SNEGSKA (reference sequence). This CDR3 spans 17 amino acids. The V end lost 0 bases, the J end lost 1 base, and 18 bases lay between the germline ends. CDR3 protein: CSARDEDRDEGNTEAFF. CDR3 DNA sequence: TGCAGTGCTAGAGATGAAGACCGGGACGAAGGGAACACTGAAGCTTTCTTT.

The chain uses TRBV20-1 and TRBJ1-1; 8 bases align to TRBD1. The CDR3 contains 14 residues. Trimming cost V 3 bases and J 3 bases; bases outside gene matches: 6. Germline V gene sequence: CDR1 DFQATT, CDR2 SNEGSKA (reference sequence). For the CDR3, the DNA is TGCAGTGCTAGGGACAGGGTGGTGTACACTGAAGCTTTCTTT. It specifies CSARDRVVYTEAFF.

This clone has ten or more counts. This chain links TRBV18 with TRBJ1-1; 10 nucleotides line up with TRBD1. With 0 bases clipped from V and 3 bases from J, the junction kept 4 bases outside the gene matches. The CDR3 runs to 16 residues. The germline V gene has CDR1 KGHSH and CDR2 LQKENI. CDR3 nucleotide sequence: TGTGCCAGCTCACCACCTGGGACAGGGGCGGACACTGAAGCTTTCTTT. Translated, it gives CASSPPGTGADTEAFF. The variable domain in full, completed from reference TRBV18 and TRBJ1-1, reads NAGVMQNPRHLVRRRGQEARLRCSPMKGHSHVYWYRQLPEEGLKFMVYLQKENIIDESGMPKERFSAEFPKEGPSILRIQQVVRGDSAAYFCASSPPGTGADTEAFFGQGTRLTVV.

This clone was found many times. CDR3 amino acids: CASSESGEDTEAFF. CDR3 DNA sequence: TGCGCCAGCAGTGAGTCCGGGGAGGACACTGAAGCTTTCTTT. The chain uses TRBV10-2 and TRBJ1-1; D ambiguous. Germline values: CDR1 WSHSY, CDR2 SAAADI. This CDR3 is 14 amino acids long. Trimming stripped 0 bases from V and 3 bases from J, with 8 bases between.

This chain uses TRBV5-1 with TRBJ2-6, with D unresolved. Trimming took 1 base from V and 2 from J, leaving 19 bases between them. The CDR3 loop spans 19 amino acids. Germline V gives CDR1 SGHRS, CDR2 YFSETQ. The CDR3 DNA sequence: TGCGCCAGCAGCTTGACGACATTGGGTTTGCGCACTGGGGCCAACGTCCTGACTTTC. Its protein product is CASSLTTLGLRTGANVLTF. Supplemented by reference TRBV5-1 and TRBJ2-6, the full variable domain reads KAGVTQTPRYLIKTRGQQVTLSCSPISGHRSVSWYQQTPGQGLQFLFEYFSETQRNKGNFPGRFSGRQFSNSRSEMNVSTLELGDSALYLCASSLTTLGLRTGANVLTFGAGSRLTVL.

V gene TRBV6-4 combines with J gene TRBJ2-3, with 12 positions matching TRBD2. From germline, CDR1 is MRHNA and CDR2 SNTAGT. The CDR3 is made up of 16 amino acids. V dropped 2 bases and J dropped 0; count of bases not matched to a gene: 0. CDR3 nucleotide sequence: TGTGCCAGCAGTGACGGGACTAGCGGGAGCACAGATACGCAGTATTTT. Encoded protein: CASSDGTSGSTDTQYF.

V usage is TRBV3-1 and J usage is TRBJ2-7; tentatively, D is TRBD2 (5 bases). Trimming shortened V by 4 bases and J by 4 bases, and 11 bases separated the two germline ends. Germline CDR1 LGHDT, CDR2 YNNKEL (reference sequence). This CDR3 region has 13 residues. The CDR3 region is CASSRGRGYEQYF. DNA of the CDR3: TGTGCCAGCAGCCGGGGTCGGGGATACGAGCAGTACTTC.

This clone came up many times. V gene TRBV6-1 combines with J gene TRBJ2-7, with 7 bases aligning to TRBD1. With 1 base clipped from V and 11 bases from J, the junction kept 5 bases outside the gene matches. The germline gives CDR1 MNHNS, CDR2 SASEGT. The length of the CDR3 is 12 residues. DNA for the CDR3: TGTGCCAGCAGTGAAGTGAGGGGGCGAAAGTACTTC. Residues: CASSEVRGRKYF.

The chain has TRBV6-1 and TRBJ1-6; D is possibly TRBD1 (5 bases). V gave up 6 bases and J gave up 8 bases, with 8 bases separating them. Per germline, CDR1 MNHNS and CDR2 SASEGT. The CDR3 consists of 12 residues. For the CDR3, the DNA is TGTGCCAGCAGCAGGGTGGATTCACCCCTCCACTTT. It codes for CASSRVDSPLHF.